The T cell receptor (beta chain) under discussion was sequenced for a study of OX40 agonist ivuxolimab in advanced cancers. Study background: At around 83% male, the cohort had a mean age of 60 years, ranging from about 23 to 79.

Overall study findings and caveats: Dose levels from 0.1 to 3.0 mg/kg saw CD4+ and CD8+ blood T cells expand clonally by week 6.

The assay was immunoSEQ multiplex PCR, and TCRdb's table has in-frame clones only and misses some. The sample contains 55,000 to 70,000 clones, around 80% of which appear only once. The CDR3 runs to 13 residues. Germline CDR1 SGHNT, CDR2 YENEEA. V was pared by 5 bases and J by 4 bases, with 3 bases of the junction left unmatched. Note on this clone: What it binds is unknown.

This TCR was recovered from an adult with an advanced solid tumor such as melanoma, head and neck, liver or kidney cancer. Specimen: CD4+ or CD8+ T cells sorted from blood, collected in a trial of the OX40 agonist ivuxolimab. The chain recombines TRBV11-3 with TRBJ1-1; TRBD1 matches at 8 bases. The CDR3 loop reads CASSTGGTTEAFF. The DNA of the CDR3 is TGTGCCAGCAGCACAGGGGGGACCACTGAAGCTTTCTTT.